These 32 T cell receptor beta chains were all obtained from the same sample, sequenced in a study of blood T cell repertoires in COVID-19. Assay: immunoSEQ multiplex PCR; the TCRdb copy retains only in-frame clones and omits some. The sample yields a few hundred thousand clones, 85% to 90% seen once. The material sequenced was PBMCs or T cells enriched from blood (not recorded which). These receptors all stem from a woman between 18 and 30 years old who had recovered from COVID-19.

The chain couples TRBV6-4 to TRBJ2-1; D is unresolved. Trimming left V 2 bases short and J 4 bases short, with 6 bases between. The length of the CDR3 is 13 residues. Germline V gene lookup returns CDR1 MRHNA and CDR2 SNTAGT. CDR3 bases: TGTGCCAGCAGTGACGCCCTATACAATGAGCAGTTCTTC. This sequence encodes CASSDALYNEQFF.

This clone was counted once. This chain joins TRBV6-4 and TRBJ1-2, with D unclear. Deletions cut 8 bases from V and 4 bases from J, with 14 bases between. This CDR3 spans 13 amino acids. Germline CDR1 and CDR2: MRHNA and SNTAGT. The CDR3 DNA reads TGTGCCAGCCGGGGAGCAGTTTTCTATGGCTACACCTTC. It is translated as CASRGAVFYGYTF.

J is TRBJ1-2 and V is TRBV4-2; D possibly corresponds to TRBD1 (5 bases). The V end lost 0 bases, the J end lost 2 bases, and 10 bases lay between the germline ends. The CDR3 is made up of 15 amino acids. The germline V gene has CDR1 LGHNA and CDR2 YNFKEQ. The CDR3 DNA is TGTGCCAGCAGCCAAGAGTGGGGGGGGAACTATGGCTACACCTTC. Its translation: CASSQEWGGNYGYTF.

In its sample, this clone was seen once. The V gene is TRBV7-9, the J gene TRBJ2-1; 9 bases align to TRBD2. This CDR3 is built from 13 residues. V was pared by 11 bases and J by 7 bases, with 9 bases of the junction left unmatched. The germline V gene encodes CDR1 SEHNR and CDR2 FQNEAQ (reference sequence). As DNA, the CDR3 is TGTGCCGGAACTCGACTAGCGGCTAATGAGCAGTTCTTC. Translating it yields CAGTRLAANEQFF.

This clone has more than one count but fewer than ten. The chain joins TRBV19 to TRBJ1-1, with D hard to call. The germline V and J ends were trimmed by 7 bases and 1 base, with 16 bases remaining between them. Germline assignment: CDR1 LNHDA and CDR2 SQIVND (reference sequence). This CDR3 is 15 amino acids long. Written as DNA, the CDR3 is TGTGCCAGTACCGACCGGGAGTGGTCGAACACTGAAGCTTTCTTT. It encodes CASTDREWSNTEAFF.

V usage is TRBV19 and J usage is TRBJ2-7; tentatively, D is TRBD1 (6 bases). Trimming pared 10 bases from V and 0 bases from J, leaving 7 bases between. Germline CDR1 and CDR2: LNHDA and SQIVND (reference sequence). The CDR3 sequence is 11 residues long. CDR3 loop: CATRGSYEQYF. The CDR3 nucleotides read TGTGCCACCAGGGGCTCCTACGAGCAGTACTTC.

The chain is built from TRBV9 and TRBJ2-1; D may be TRBD2 (5 bases). This CDR3 has 17 residues. Germline CDR1 SGDLS, CDR2 YYNGEE. Trimming pared 0 bases from V and 0 bases from J, leaving 13 bases between. CDR3 region: CASSVDESGSSYNEQFF. The CDR3 region has the DNA TGTGCCAGCAGCGTAGACGAAAGCGGAAGCTCCTACAATGAGCAGTTCTTC. The variable domain in full, completed from reference TRBV9 and TRBJ2-1, reads DSGVTQTPKHLITATGQRVTLRCSPRSGDLSVYWYQQSLDQGLQFLIQYYNGEERAKGNILERFSAQQFPDLHSELNLSSLELGDSALYFCASSVDESGSSYNEQFFGPGTRLTVL.

The chain recombines TRBV4-1 with TRBJ1-1; D perhaps matches TRBD1 (5 bases). CDR3 size: 15 residues. The V end lost 3 bases, the J end lost 1 base, and 12 bases lay between the germline ends. Germline CDR1 and CDR2: MGHRA and YSYEKL. CDR3 sequence reads: CASSQVIGENTEAFF. CDR3 DNA sequence: TGCGCCAGCAGCCAGGTAATAGGGGAGAACACTGAAGCTTTCTTT.

The J gene is TRBJ2-7, the V gene TRBV14, with D maybe TRBD1 (6 bases). CDR1 and CDR2 from the germline V gene are SGHDN and FVKESK. V was pared by 4 bases and J by 6 bases, with 10 bases between. The CDR3 covers 12 residues. The CDR3 loop reads CASSLQGIEQYF. The CDR3 DNA is TGTGCCAGCAGCCTCCAGGGGATCGAGCAGTACTTC.

This chain uses TRBV28 with TRBJ2-2; 14 bases are a match to TRBD2. With 5 bases clipped from V and 13 bases from J, the junction kept 9 bases outside the gene matches. Per germline, CDR1 MDHEN and CDR2 SYDVKM. CDR3 length equals 15 residues. CDR3 in amino acids: CASSAGLAGGFGLFF. CDR3 in DNA: TGTGCCAGCAGTGCAGGACTAGCGGGAGGCTTTGGGCTGTTTTTT.

V and J are TRBV24-1 and TRBJ1-2, with 9 bases matching TRBD1. The V gene's germline CDR1 is KGHDR and CDR2 SFDVKD. With 4 bases clipped from V and 4 bases from J, the junction kept 9 bases outside the gene matches. CDR3 length: 16 residues. CDR3 nucleotide sequence: TGTGCCACCAGTGACCCCGGGACAGGGAGTGCCTATGGCTACACCTTC. Its translation: CATSDPGTGSAYGYTF.

The chain is built from TRBV4-1 and TRBJ2-2; 11 bases match TRBD2. Germline CDR1 reads MGHRA; CDR2 reads YSYEKL. With V trimmed by 4 bases and J by 5 bases, 6 bases remained unmatched. CDR3 size: 16 residues. CDR3 DNA: TGCGCCAGCAGCCCCCAATCTAGCGGGGGGACCGGGGAGCTGTTTTTT. Its protein is CASSPQSSGGTGELFF.

The V gene is TRBV28, the J gene TRBJ2-5; TRBD1 aligns across 7 bases. The V gene end was trimmed by 4 bases and the J gene end by 7 bases; junction bases not matched to a gene: 12. The CDR3 consists of 15 residues. Germline CDR1 is MDHEN and CDR2 is SYDVKM. CDR3 nucleotides: TGTGCCAGCAGTTCTTCCGGGACAGTGTTCGGGACCCAGTACTTC. It is translated as CASSSSGTVFGTQYF. The variable domain in full, with the rest retrieved from reference TRBV28 and TRBJ2-5, is DVKVTQSSRYLVKRTGEKVFLECVQDMDHENMFWYRQDPGLGLRLIYFSYDVKMKEKGDIPEGYSVSREKKERFSLILESASTNQTSMYLCASSSSGTVFGTQYFGPGTRLLVL.

The chain carries TRBV19 and TRBJ1-3; 8 bases line up with TRBD1. The CDR3 has 18 amino acids. From germline, CDR1 is LNHDA and CDR2 SQIVND (reference sequence). The V gene end was trimmed by 8 bases and the J gene end by 0 bases; junction bases not matched to a gene: 15. For the CDR3, the DNA is TGTGCCAGTCGGTCGGGACAGGCTCTAAGGAGCTCTGGAAACACCATATATTTT. Translating gives CASRSGQALRSSGNTIYF.

This clone was counted a few times. The chain links TRBV24-1 to TRBJ2-2; D is uncertain. Trimming took 2 bases from V and 4 from J, leaving 4 bases between them. There are 13 residues in the CDR3. Germline V gene lookup returns CDR1 KGHDR and CDR2 SFDVKD. The CDR3 DNA follows: TGTGCCACCAGTGATTGGGCCACCGGGGAGCTGTTTTTT. This codes for CATSDWATGELFF.

This clone appeared once. This specimen includes other DNA sequences encoding the same CDR3. V usage is TRBV19 and J usage is TRBJ1-1, with TRBD1 matching over 8 bases. CDR1 and CDR2 from the germline V gene are LNHDA and SQIVND (reference sequence). The CDR3 is 14 amino acids. The J segment lost 0 bases and the V segment lost 3 bases, leaving 0 bases of the junction unmatched. The CDR3 nucleotides read TGTGCCAGTAGTATGGGACAGGTGAACACTGAAGCTTTCTTT. As protein: CASSMGQVNTEAFF.

V usage is TRBV18 and J usage is TRBJ1-1, with unresolved D. Per germline, CDR1 KGHSH and CDR2 LQKENI. There are 16 residues in the CDR3. Trimming removed 1 base at V and 0 bases at J, with 12 bases between. The chain's CDR3 is CASSPLGGLMNTEAFF. CDR3 bases: TGTGCCAGCTCACCACTGGGAGGGCTCATGAACACTGAAGCTTTCTTT.

J is TRBJ2-2 and V is TRBV25-1; 7 nucleotides line up with TRBD2. With 2 bases clipped from V and 6 bases from J, the junction kept 6 bases outside the gene matches. The CDR3 has 15 residues. CDR1 is MGHDK and CDR2 is SYGVNS in the germline V gene. The DNA of the CDR3 is TGTGCCAGCAGTGAAATGGTTAGCGGGCCCGGGGAGCTGTTTTTT. Translated, it gives CASSEMVSGPGELFF.

This clone came up once. The gene calls are TRBV7-8 and TRBJ1-1; D is perhaps TRBD1 (6 bases). This CDR3 is built from 16 residues. Germline V gene data show CDR1 as SGHVS and CDR2 as FQNEAQ. Trimming pared 5 bases from V and 0 bases from J, leaving 16 bases between. CDR3 residues: CASSPITGFMNTEAFF. DNA for the CDR3: TGTGCCAGCAGCCCCATTACAGGGTTCATGAACACTGAAGCTTTCTTT.

Many counts were recorded for this clone. The same CDR3 also results from other DNA sequences found in this sample. This rearrangement joins TRBV28 to TRBJ1-1, with 9 nucleotides matching TRBD1. The ends lost 6 bases at V and 4 bases at J; junction bases unmatched: 3. The CDR3 spans 13 residues. Germline CDR1 and CDR2: MDHEN and SYDVKM. CDR3 region: CASRTTGGTEAFF. The DNA of the CDR3 is TGTGCCAGCAGGACGACAGGGGGCACTGAAGCTTTCTTT.

V is TRBV2 and J is TRBJ1-5, with D possibly being TRBD1 (5 bases). The germline V gene has CDR1 SNHLY and CDR2 FYNNEI. With 4 bases removed from V and 5 bases from J, the gap between germline ends came to 12 bases. This CDR3 has 14 residues. Written as DNA, the CDR3 is TGTGCCAGCAGTGGTTCCGGGGGGTATCAGCCCCAGCATTTT. This sequence encodes CASSGSGGYQPQHF.

V gene TRBV2 combines with J gene TRBJ1-5; no reliable D call. The length of the CDR3 is 16 residues. CDR1 and CDR2 from the germline V gene are SNHLY and FYNNEI. Trimming cost V 4 bases and J 3 bases, with 16 bases left between them. The CDR3 loop reads CASSGEGGGNNQPQHF. The DNA of the CDR3 is TGTGCCAGCAGTGGTGAAGGAGGTGGGAACAATCAGCCCCAGCATTTT.

This chain uses TRBV13 with TRBJ1-3, with a weak D call TRBD1 (6 bases). The CDR3 totals 15 residues. CDR1 is PRHDT, CDR2 FYEKMQ, per germline (reference sequence). V shed 4 bases and J shed 4 bases, with 14 bases lying between them. The CDR3 protein is CASSSAGAKGNTIYF. DNA of the CDR3: TGTGCCAGCAGCTCGGCGGGGGCGAAAGGAAACACCATATATTTT. Looking up the rest from reference TRBV13 and TRBJ1-3 gives the full variable domain: AAGVIQSPRHLIKEKRETATLKCYPIPRHDTVYWYQQGPGQDPQFLISFYEKMQSDKGSIPDRFSAQQFSDYHSELNMSSLELGDSALYFCASSSAGAKGNTIYFGEGSWLTVV.

The CDR3 coding sequence is TGTGCCAGCAGCCCGGAGACAGGGGGAGGTTTGAACACTGAAGCTTTCTTT. The encoded protein is CASSPETGGGLNTEAFF. This chain connects TRBV13 to TRBJ1-1, with 9 bases fitting TRBD1. This CDR3 contains 17 residues. Germline V gene data show CDR1 as PRHDT and CDR2 as FYEKMQ (reference sequence). The V gene end was trimmed by 5 bases and the J gene end by 0 bases; junction bases not matched to a gene: 10.

In DNA form, the CDR3 reads TGTGCCAGCAGTCCAACCCCGGAGAATGAGCAGTTCTTC. Encoded protein: CASSPTPENEQFF. The V call is TRBV12-3 or TRBV12-4, the J call TRBJ2-1; D unresolved. The CDR3 runs to 13 residues. Trimming took 5 bases from V and 7 from J, leaving 12 bases between them.

This clone was recorded once. The J gene is TRBJ2-5, the V gene TRBV5-4; possible D gene TRBD1, 6 bases. Trimming removed 4 bases at V and 5 bases at J, with 18 bases between. The CDR3 has 15 residues. CDR1 is SGHNT, CDR2 YYREEE, per germline (reference sequence). This CDR3 reads CASSPGPGDIETQYF. For the CDR3, the DNA is TGTGCCAGCAGCCCGGGGCCAGGGGATATTGAGACCCAGTACTTC.

The rearrangement joins TRBV11-1 to TRBJ2-3; 7 nucleotides align to TRBD1. The junction had 5 bases not matched to a gene; V was cut back by 5 bases and J by 0 bases. Germline values: CDR1 SGHAT, CDR2 FQDESV (reference sequence). The length of the CDR3 is 15 residues. CDR3 amino acids: CASSLQGLSTDTQYF. CDR3 sequence (DNA): TGTGCCAGCAGCCTACAGGGGCTGAGCACAGATACGCAGTATTTT.

The chain recombines TRBV6-5 with TRBJ2-6, with a weak D call TRBD1 (6 bases). This CDR3 is built from 15 residues. Trimming stripped 6 bases from V and 0 bases from J, with 9 bases between. Germline lookup yields CDR1 MNHEY and CDR2 SVGAGI. The CDR3 sequence: CASRNRVSGANVLTF. The CDR3, as DNA: TGTGCCAGCAGGAACAGGGTCTCTGGGGCCAACGTCCTGACTTTC.

V usage is TRBV5-1 and J usage is TRBJ1-1, with 7 bases identical to TRBD1. CDR1 is SGHRS, CDR2 YFSETQ, per germline. CDR3 length: 15 residues. V lost 6 bases to trimming and J lost 7 bases; unmatched junction nucleotides: 15. The CDR3 coding sequence is TGCGCCAGCACCCGCCGAGGGGGCCTAACTGATGAAGCTTTCTTT. Its protein product is CASTRRGGLTDEAFF.

This chain uses TRBV7-2 with TRBJ1-5; TRBD1 matches 9 bases. Germline V gives CDR1 SGHTA, CDR2 FQGNSA. The CDR3 covers 15 residues. The V and J ends lost 5 bases and 3 bases, in that order; junction bases with no gene match: 5. CDR3 protein: CASSPGTGINQPQHF. DNA for the CDR3: TGTGCCAGCAGCCCGGGGACAGGGATCAATCAGCCCCAGCATTTT.

This rearrangement joins TRBV5-1 to TRBJ1-2, with D perhaps matching TRBD1 (5 bases). The CDR3 contains 14 residues. V was clipped by 3 bases and J by 1 base, with 10 bases between them. The germline gives CDR1 SGHRS, CDR2 YFSETQ. The CDR3 coding sequence is TGCGCCAGCAGCTCCGGCGGGGGTAACTATGGCTACACCTTC. Protein product: CASSSGGGNYGYTF.

The chain links TRBV7-9 to TRBJ1-4; D is unclear. V was trimmed by 2 bases and J by 5 bases, leaving 9 bases between them. From germline, CDR1 is SEHNR and CDR2 FQNEAQ (reference sequence). CDR3 length: 14 amino acids. The CDR3 DNA sequence: TGTGCCAGCAGCTTAAGCGGCAGGAATGAAAAACTGTTTTTT. As protein: CASSLSGRNEKLFF. Using reference TRBV7-9 and TRBJ1-4 for the parts outside the CDR3, the full variable domain is DTGVSQNPRHKITKRGQNVTFRCDPISEHNRLYWYRQTLGQGPEFLTYFQNEAQLEKSRLLSDRFSAERPKGSFSTLEIQRTEQGDSAMYLCASSLSGRNEKLFFGSGTQLSVL.